One and the same sample provided the 8 T cell receptor beta chains below, sequenced in a study of T cells in Graves' hyperthyroidism and ophthalmopathy. TCR beta CDR3 regions were amplified from RNA. First-round RT-PCR with HTBI primers amplified the TCR CDR3 region. MiXCR, applied by TCRdb to the multiplex PCR reads, yields one record per CDR3 protein. The table has around 700,000 distinct CDR3 sequences, 18% seen once. The sample consisted of blood. These receptors were obtained from a woman between 45 and 65 years old with Graves' hyperthyroidism that later progressed to Graves' ophthalmopathy.

This sequence joins TRBV30 and TRBJ2-7; unclear D gene. CDR1 GTSNPN and CDR2 SVGIG come from the germline V gene (reference sequence). Trimming cost V 2 bases and J 3 bases, with 11 bases left between them. This CDR3 spans 13 amino acids. The chain's CDR3 is CAWSPGSIYEQYF. Here the CDR3 DNA reads TGTGCCTGGAGTCCTGGGTCTATCTACGAGCAGTACTTC.

This clonotype was detected only a few times. This chain uses TRBV5-1 with TRBJ2-3, with TRBD2 identical over 7 bases. Germline CDR1 SGHRS, CDR2 YFSETQ. The CDR3 has 14 residues. The trim removed 4 bases at V and 6 bases at J, leaving 8 bases unmatched. The CDR3 spells CASSRETSPDTQYF. The CDR3 bases are TGCGCCAGCAGCCGAGAGACTAGCCCGGATACGCAGTATTTT.

This clonotype has just a few counts. The rearrangement joins TRBV29-1 to TRBJ1-1; D ambiguous. This CDR3 has 9 residues. CDR1 is SQVTM, CDR2 ANQGSEA, per germline. V was shortened by 7 bases and J by 10 bases, with 10 bases between the two germline ends. For the CDR3, the DNA is TGCAGCGACTACCAAGGAGCTTTCTTT. Residues: CSDYQGAFF. Supplemented by reference TRBV29-1 and TRBJ1-1, the full variable domain reads SAVISQKPSRDICQRGTSLTIQCQVDSQVTMMFWYRQQPGQSLTLIATANQGSEATYESGFVIDKFPISRPNLTFSTLTVSNMSPEDSSIYLCSDYQGAFFGQGTRLTVV.

In this sample, this clonotype turned up many times. This chain joins TRBV11-2 and TRBJ2-5; weak D call: TRBD2 (6 bases). V lost 0 bases to trimming and J lost 5 bases, with 13 bases between them. The CDR3 sequence is 15 residues long. Germline CDR1 reads SGHAT; CDR2 reads FQNNGV. CDR3 in DNA: TGTGCCAGCAGCTTAGATTACCCAGGAGGGGAGACCCAGTACTTC. This translates into CASSLDYPGGETQYF.

J is TRBJ1-2 and V is TRBV9, with D unclear. The CDR3 loop spans 17 amino acids. The ends were cut back, 0 bases at V and 3 bases at J, with 18 bases in the middle. CDR1 SGDLS and CDR2 YYNGEE come from the germline V gene. CDR3 residues: CASSVGSSQGQDYGYTF. The CDR3 region has the DNA TGTGCCAGCAGCGTAGGCTCCTCGCAAGGCCAGGACTATGGCTACACCTTC.

This clonotype was seen at least ten times. The chain recombines TRBV10-3 with TRBJ2-1; D is ambiguous. Germline V lookup: CDR1 ENHRY, CDR2 SYGVKD. V gave up 6 bases and J gave up 5 bases, with 2 bases separating them. CDR3 length: 10 amino acids. CDR3 in DNA: TGTGCCATCAGGGACAATGAGCAGTTCTTC. It encodes CAIRDNEQFF.

CDR3 in DNA: TGTGCCAGCAGTTTAGCGGGGGGACACAGCTACAATGAGCAGTTCTTC. This codes for CASSLAGGHSYNEQFF. The rearrangement uses TRBV12-3 or TRBV12-4 and TRBJ2-1; D may match TRBD1 or TRBD2 (6 bases each). V gave up 0 bases and J gave up 3 bases, with 12 bases separating them. This CDR3 has 16 residues.

This clonotype showed up many times. The chain joins TRBV3-1 to TRBJ2-1; D is undetermined. The CDR3 covers 12 residues. Trimming removed 1 base at V and 6 bases at J, with 4 bases between. From germline, CDR1 is LGHDT and CDR2 YNNKEL (reference sequence). The CDR3 sequence is CASSQVGNEQFF. In DNA, the CDR3 is TGTGCCAGCAGCCAAGTCGGCAATGAGCAGTTCTTC.